This TCR beta chain was profiled in a study of Graves' ophthalmopathy and Graves' hyperthyroidism. Excluded were patients with other autoimmune diseases, uncontrolled infections, pregnancy or lactation. The V gene end was trimmed by 7 bases and the J gene end by 6 bases; junction bases not matched to a gene: 9. This CDR3 has 15 amino acids. In germline, CDR1 is LGHDT, CDR2 YNNKEL (reference sequence). RNA transcripts were the template, and TCR beta CDR3 regions were amplified from them. The first-round RT-PCR employed HTBI primers together with the Qiagen OneStep RT-PCR kit. A multiplex PCR was then performed as the second round. In TCRdb, the multiplex PCR reads were re-called with MiXCR into one record per CDR3 protein. The repertoire holds about 550,000 distinct CDR3 sequences, with under 45% as singletons.

Sequencing was performed on peripheral blood or thyroid tissue (not recorded which). J is TRBJ1-5 and V is TRBV3-1; 10 positions agree with TRBD1. The sequence was collected from an adult man with Graves' hyperthyroidism. CDR3 in DNA: TGTGCCAGCAAGAAAGGGACAGGGGCCGGTCAGCCCCAGCATTTT. Protein sequence: CASKKGTGAGQPQHF.